This record looks at one T cell receptor beta chain sequence and its context. The antigen is undetermined. The V and J ends lost 1 base and 4 bases respectively, with 11 bases between them. The CDR3 loop spans 15 amino acids. In germline, CDR1 is LGHNA, CDR2 YSLEER. The data are from a study of T cells after yellow fever vaccination. TCRdb fed the 5' RACE reads into MiXCR, producing one record per CDR3 protein. The sample yields about 330,000 distinct CDR3 sequences, over 4% seen once. Findings and limits, study-wide: Booster sampling recovered most clones from primary vaccination (approximately 97% CD4, around 88% CD8).

The TCR comes from a man aged 18-30 years who received the YFV17D yellow fever vaccine. The input for sequencing was PBMCs, taken 5 days after the yellow fever booster vaccination. This chain joins TRBV4-3 and TRBJ1-5; D is unclear. CDR3 nucleotide sequence: TGCGCCAGCAGCCAAGTTTACGGCCGTAATCAGCCCCAGCATTTT. Protein sequence: CASSQVYGRNQPQHF.